This T cell receptor beta chain was documented in a study of vaccination effects on CD4 cells after COVID-19. As concerns this clone: Its antigen is unknown.

Overall study findings and caveats: Clonal contraction was marked in infection- and vaccine-induced clones late after vaccination.

Here immunoSEQ multiplex PCR was the method, and the copy in TCRdb shows in-frame clones only, minus some. This sample has roughly 50,000 clones, with over 75% found just once. Germline V gene data show CDR1 as MNHEY and CDR2 as SMNVEV (reference sequence). V dropped 2 bases and J dropped 0 bases, with 6 bases sitting between them. CDR3 length equals 14 residues. Antigen-specific CD4+ T cells expanded by the ViraFEST assay with viral peptide pools were then sequenced. CD4+ T cell isolation took place after 10 days of culture. No vaccinee had earlier SARS-CoV-2 infection, and nucleocapsid antibodies were negative.

The receptor comes from a human donor who received a COVID-19 vaccine. The chain recombines TRBV27 with TRBJ2-3; D ambiguous. The sample here was CD4+ T cells from PBMCs cultured with HCoV-229E spike peptides, taken before COVID-19 vaccination. CDR3 sequence (DNA): TGTGCCAGCAGTTTACTTGGGAGCACAGATACGCAGTATTTT. Protein: CASSLLGSTDTQYF.